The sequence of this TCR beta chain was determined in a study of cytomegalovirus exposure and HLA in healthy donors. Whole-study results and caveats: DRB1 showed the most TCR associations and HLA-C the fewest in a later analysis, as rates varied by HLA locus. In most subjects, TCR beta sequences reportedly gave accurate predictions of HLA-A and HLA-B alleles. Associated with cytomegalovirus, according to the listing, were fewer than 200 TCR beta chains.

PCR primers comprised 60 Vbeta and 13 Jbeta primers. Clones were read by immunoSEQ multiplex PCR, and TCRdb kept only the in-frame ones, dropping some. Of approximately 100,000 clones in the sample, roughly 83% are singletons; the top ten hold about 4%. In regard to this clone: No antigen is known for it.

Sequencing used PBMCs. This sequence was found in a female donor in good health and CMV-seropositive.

The CDR3 loop is CASSPLGPTGAGEQYF. The CDR3 bases are TGTGCCAGCAGTCCCTTGGGGCCTACAGGGGCCGGCGAGCAGTACTTC. The chain recombines TRBV7-9 with TRBJ2-7, with 7 bases lining up with TRBD1. The CDR3 has 16 residues. Germline lookup yields CDR1 SEHNR and CDR2 FQNEAQ (reference sequence). V dropped 6 bases and J dropped 6; count of bases not matched to a gene: 17.